This T cell receptor beta chain was captured by sequencing in a study of T cells in Graves' hyperthyroidism and ophthalmopathy. Study-wide findings and caveats: The model forecast ophthalmopathy, anticipating it by a median around 6.5 months before onset.

Hyperthyroidism of Graves' type that showed no ophthalmopathy progression within 18 months was stable. Hyperthyroidism had been newly diagnosed in patients aged 18 to 65, and its duration was under 2 months. Thyroid ultrasound, orbital computed tomography, clinical symptoms, and serum thyroxine and TRAb underpinned diagnoses. There are many counts of this clonotype. Its antigen is undetermined. This CDR3 is 16 amino acids long. The V end was cut by 3 bases, the J end by 4 bases, with 18 bases between. Germline CDR1 MDHEN, CDR2 SYDVKM. Amplified TCR beta CDR3 regions came from RNA transcripts. Primed by the HTBI set, a first-round RT-PCR was run on the TCR CDR3. TCRdb re-called the multiplex PCR reads with MiXCR, one entry per CDR3 protein. The table lists around 340,000 distinct CDR3 sequences, about 20% of them singletons.

The chain carries TRBV28 and TRBJ1-1; weak D call: TRBD1 (6 bases). The TCR sequence derives from a woman aged 45-65 years with Graves' hyperthyroidism. Sequencing was done on a sample of blood. The CDR3 nucleotides read TGTGCCAGCAGTTTCCTTACAGGGTTCGGTAGCACTGAAGCTTTCTTT. It is translated as CASSFLTGFGSTEAFF.